This T cell receptor beta chain stems from a study of identical twins. This clonotype was observed a handful of times. Its antigen remains unknown. Template switching supplied a universal primer site; unique molecular identifiers were carried on the cDNA. TCRdb called the 5' RACE reads again in MiXCR, with one record for every CDR3 protein. The sample contains roughly 1,500,000 distinct CDR3 sequences, about 32% of which appear only once. Whole-study findings and limits: Out-of-frame TCR alpha sharing observed in monozygotic twins exceeded model estimates.

Deletions cut 2 bases from V and 2 bases from J, with 9 bases between. The CDR3 extends over 15 amino acids. CDR1 is SEHNR and CDR2 is FQNEAQ in the germline V gene (reference sequence). This chain links TRBV7-9 with TRBJ1-4, with D possibly TRBD1 on 6 matching bases. The sample was cord blood. The sequence was obtained from a newborn girl in good health. DNA of the CDR3: TGTGCCAGCAGCTTACACAGGGCTACTAATGAAAAACTGTTTTTT. Protein product: CASSLHRATNEKLFF.